This TCR beta chain was captured by sequencing in a study of blood T cell repertoires in COVID-19 (dated by TCRdb to between 2020 and 2021). Background on the whole study: Collaborator samples came from the United States, Italy and Spain and covered acute and convalescent phases of COVID-19. The prospective study material was composed of cDNA or gDNA derived from T cells, B-cell-depleted T cells, or PBMCs. Subjects who had been exposed to COVID-19, were actively infected with it, or had recovered from it provided the deeply sampled blood TCRbeta repertoires that made up the dataset. A freely available public database, intended as a resource for researchers studying the immune response to SARS-CoV-2, is where the repertoires were released. Samples were obtained from the ongoing ImmuneRACE study (first 160 participants) and from 1,254 subjects provided by 6 global collaborators. The sample metadata nearly always contained a de-identified subject ID, COVID-19 status, age in years and sex. Where HLA class I and class II types were available, the types were taken from metadata supplied by the sample provider, not from assay-based typing.

Details on this clone: This receptor's antigen is unknown. Base-call qualities are not available, and no considerably larger clone is one nucleotide away.

In the prospective study, participants were about 18 to 100 years old, resided in 24 geographic areas of the United States, and were enrolled through a virtual design. To assign participants to cohorts, the prospective study relied on clinical history that participants themselves reported in a screening survey and a study questionnaire. Each participant in the prospective study had whole blood, serum and a nasopharyngeal or oropharyngeal swab collected by mobile phlebotomists. Additional blood draws and questionnaires over a roughly two-month period could optionally be provided by prospective study participants. Before DNA extraction, prospective study blood samples were shipped either frozen or at room temperature. TCRbeta CDR3 regions were amplified from genomic DNA using the immunoSEQ Assay, a bias-controlled multiplex PCR. The original methods were these. The number of nucleated cells in each sample was estimated from the amplification of reference gene primers within the assay. To quantify the absolute abundance of each unique TCRbeta CDR3 rearrangement, sequence reads were collapsed and filtered. For each sample, productive Simpson clonality was calculated as the square root of Simpson's diversity index across productive rearrangements. TCRdb mirrors the immuneACCESS table, restricted to in-frame sequences. Some clones are absent from its copies; in checked studies, under half trace to an unresolved V gene, and the reason for the others is unknown. V and J calls and clone size follow that table, whereas D and trimming were derived from the DNA. The sample profile shows about 160,000 clones; around 83% of them were found once. The ten largest clonotypes hold 3.6% of the sample.

What the study reported, not specific to this receptor: The quantity of clinical and demographic metadata differed by source and by participant and was supplied without curation.

V lost 7 bases and J lost 0 bases, and the count of bases not matched to a germline gene is 5. The CDR3 numbers 14 residues from cysteine through phenylalanine. Of all the DNA, just the CDR3 is kept, 42 bases in frame from base 1. The germline V gene specifies SGHRS as CDR1 and YFSETQ as CDR2. The sequencing sample was made of PBMCs or T cells enriched from blood (not recorded which). Recombination connected TRBV5-1 to TRBJ1-2; TRBD1 agrees with 8 junctional bases. The receptor's source is a woman aged 50 to 60 in a cohort exposed to, infected with or recovered from COVID-19 (not recorded which). The CDR3 region has the sequence CASSQGVANYGYTF. The DNA is as follows: TGCGCCAGCTCACAGGGGGTTGCTAACTATGGCTACACCTTC.